Sequencing of this T cell receptor beta chain was carried out in a study of blood T cell repertoires in COVID-19. Study background: Material from acute and convalescent COVID-19 was sourced from the United States, Italy and Spain. PBMCs, B-cell-depleted T cells, or T cells provided the cDNA or gDNA that made up the material.

Original handling: It was from reference gene primer amplification that nucleated cell counts were estimated. TCRdb keeps only in-frame clones here, not all; method: immunoSEQ multiplex PCR. That table gives V, J and clone size, and the DNA gave D and trimming. Among tens of thousands of clones, 88% were seen once, and the ten largest hold under 4.5%. This clone was counted once. The CDR3 length is 13 residues. In germline, CDR1 is GTSNPN, CDR2 SVGIG (reference sequence). V lost 5 bases, J lost 5 bases, and 7 bases stayed unmatched. The V gene is TRBV30, the J gene TRBJ2-7; TRBD1 agrees at 9 bases. The receptor's source is a human donor in a cohort sampled during active COVID-19. The sequenced material came from peripheral blood. This chain's CDR3 is CAWSDRGYNEQYF. Here the CDR3 DNA reads TGTGCCTGGTCAGACAGGGGGTACAACGAGCAGTACTTC.